Shown below are 3 T cell receptor beta chains from a single sample sequenced in a study of response to subunit inactivated influenza vaccine. TCRdb recomputed calls from the RT-PCR reads with MiXCR, one row per CDR3 protein. This sample has about 540,000 distinct CDR3 sequences; roughly 23% occur once, and the top ten carry around 2.8%. These data were also filed under a second study, of T cells expressing NK-cell markers. As that study records: In generating TCR beta cDNA, 5'RACE template switching with UMIs was used.

Material: CD4+ T cells sorted from PBMCs, obtained approximately 13 days after vaccination. These receptors were collected from a man aged 50 to 59 who received an inactivated influenza vaccine.

The chain couples TRBV4-3 to TRBJ2-1, with no clear D. Germline V gene data show CDR1 as LGHNA and CDR2 as YSLEER. The CDR3 sequence is 14 residues long. Trimming pared 1 base from V and 6 bases from J, leaving 10 bases between. The CDR3 loop is CASSQGGIGNEQFF. CDR3 nucleotides: TGCGCCAGCAGCCAAGGGGGTATTGGCAATGAGCAGTTCTTC.

The chain recombines TRBV7-2 with TRBJ2-7; unclear D gene. The V and J ends lost 6 bases and 3 bases respectively, with 15 bases between them. CDR1 and CDR2 (germline): SGHTA, FQGNSA. This CDR3 is 14 amino acids long. The CDR3 DNA follows: TGTGCCAGCAGACCCGCAGCTACCATCTACGAGCAGTACTTC. Translation gives CASRPAATIYEQYF.

This clonotype was observed a few times. This CDR3 is missing its conserved last phenylalanine or tryptophan, likely due to a read error. The DNA is omitted, as the CDR3 cannot be located on it reliably, and the CDR3 follows TCRdb's listing. The chain employs TRBV29-1 and TRBJ2-3; the D segment call TRBD1 is taken from the table without a DNA check. The germline gives CDR1 SQVTM, CDR2 ANQGSEA. The CDR3 sequence runs 8 residues, both termini included. The CDR3 region is CSVEPGRI.